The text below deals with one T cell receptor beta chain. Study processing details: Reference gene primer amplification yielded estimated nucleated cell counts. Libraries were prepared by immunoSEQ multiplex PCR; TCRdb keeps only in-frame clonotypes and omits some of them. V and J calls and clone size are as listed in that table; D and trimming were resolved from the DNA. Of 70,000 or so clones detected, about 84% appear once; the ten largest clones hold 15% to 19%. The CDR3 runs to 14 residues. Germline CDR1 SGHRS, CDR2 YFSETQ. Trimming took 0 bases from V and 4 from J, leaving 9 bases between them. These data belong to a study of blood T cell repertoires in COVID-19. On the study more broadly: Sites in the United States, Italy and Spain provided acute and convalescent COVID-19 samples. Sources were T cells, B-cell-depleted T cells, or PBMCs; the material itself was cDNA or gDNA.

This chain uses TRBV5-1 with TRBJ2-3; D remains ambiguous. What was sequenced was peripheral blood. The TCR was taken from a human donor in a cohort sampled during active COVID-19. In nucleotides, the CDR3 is TGCGCCAGCAGCTTGGGGGCACCGGCAGATACGCAGTATTTT. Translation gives CASSLGAPADTQYF. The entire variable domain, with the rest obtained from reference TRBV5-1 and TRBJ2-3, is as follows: KAGVTQTPRYLIKTRGQQVTLSCSPISGHRSVSWYQQTPGQGLQFLFEYFSETQRNKGNFPGRFSGRQFSNSRSEMNVSTLELGDSALYLCASSLGAPADTQYFGPGTRLTVL.